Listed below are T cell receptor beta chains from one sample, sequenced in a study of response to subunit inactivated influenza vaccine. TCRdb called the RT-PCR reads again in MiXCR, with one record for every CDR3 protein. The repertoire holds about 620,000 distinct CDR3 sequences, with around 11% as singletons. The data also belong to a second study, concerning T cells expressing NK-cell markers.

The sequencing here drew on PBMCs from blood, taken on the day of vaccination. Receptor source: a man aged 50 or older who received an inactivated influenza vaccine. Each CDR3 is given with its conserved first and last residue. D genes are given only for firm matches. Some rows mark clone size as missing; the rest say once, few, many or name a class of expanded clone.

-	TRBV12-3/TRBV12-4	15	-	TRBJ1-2	CASSPPEGQGYGYTF	TGTGCCAGCAGCCCCCCCGAGGGGCAGGGTTATGGCTACACCTTC
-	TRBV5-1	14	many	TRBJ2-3	CASSLVSGSDTQYF	TGCGCCAGCAGCTTGGTAAGCGGGTCAGATACGCAGTATTTT
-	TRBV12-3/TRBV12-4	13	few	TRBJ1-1	CASSSGVNTEAFF	TGTGCCAGCAGCTCCGGTGTGAACACTGAAGCTTTCTTT
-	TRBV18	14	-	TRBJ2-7	CASSYSTTEYEQYF	TGTGCCAGCTCATATTCCACCACGGAATACGAGCAGTACTTC
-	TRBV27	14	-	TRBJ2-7	CASSHYSGDYEQYF	TGTGCCAGCAGTCATTATAGCGGAGATTACGAGCAGTACTTC
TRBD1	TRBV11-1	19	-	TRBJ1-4	CASSLGRTGVRVVSEKLFF	TGTGCCAGCAGCTTAGGCCGGACAGGGGTCCGCGTCGTTAGTGAAAAACTGTTTTTT
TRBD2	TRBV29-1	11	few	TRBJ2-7	CSTAASGEQYF	TGCAGCACTGCGGCTAGCGGAGAGCAGTACTTC
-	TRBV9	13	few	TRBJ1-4	CASSVATNEKLFF	TGTGCCAGCAGCGTAGCCACTAATGAAAAACTGTTTTTT
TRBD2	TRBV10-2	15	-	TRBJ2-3	CASSPGLGGTDTQYF	TGCGCCAGCAGCCCCGGACTAGGAGGGACAGATACGCAGTATTTT
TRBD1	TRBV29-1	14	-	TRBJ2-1	CSVTPGTDNNEQFF	TGCAGCGTCACCCCCGGGACAGATAACAATGAGCAGTTCTTC
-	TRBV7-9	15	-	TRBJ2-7	CASSFRGGVTYEQYF	TGTGCCAGCAGCTTCCGAGGGGGGGTAACCTACGAGCAGTACTTC
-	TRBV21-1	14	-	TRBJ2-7	CASSKLQGSYEQYF	TGTGCCAGCAGCAAACTACAGGGCTCCTACGAGCAGTACTTC
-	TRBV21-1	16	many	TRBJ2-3	CASSSRTSGSSDTQYF	TGTGCCAGCAGCTCCCGGACTAGCGGGAGTTCAGATACGCAGTATTTT
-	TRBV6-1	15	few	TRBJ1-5	CASTEGRLSGQPQHF	TGTGCCAGCACTGAAGGGAGATTGTCCGGTCAGCCCCAGCATTTT
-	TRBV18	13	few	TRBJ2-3	CASSPVQLDTQYF	TGTGCCAGCTCACCGGTTCAGCTAGATACGCAGTATTTT
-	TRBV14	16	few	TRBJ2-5	CASSQPPTTRQETQYF	TGTGCCAGCAGCCAGCCTCCGACTACCCGCCAAGAGACCCAGTACTTC
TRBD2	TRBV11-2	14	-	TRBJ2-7	CASSSQLAGEEQYF	TGTGCCAGCAGCTCCCAACTAGCGGGAGAGGAGCAGTACTTC
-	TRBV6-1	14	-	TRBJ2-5	CASSEVGAPETQYF	TGTGCCAGCAGTGAAGTCGGGGCGCCGGAGACCCAGTACTTC
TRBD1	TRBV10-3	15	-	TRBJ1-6	CAISESGQGSSPLHF	TGTGCCATCAGTGAGTCTGGACAGGGTAGTTCACCCCTCCACTTT
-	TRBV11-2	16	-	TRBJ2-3	CASSHPLAGNTDTQYF	TGTGCCAGCAGCCACCCGTTGGCGGGGAACACAGATACGCAGTATTTT
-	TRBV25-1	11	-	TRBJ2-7	CASRAGVEQYF	TGTGCCAGCAGGGCAGGGGTCGAGCAGTACTTC
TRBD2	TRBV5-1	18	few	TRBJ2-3	CASSLGAGGTTSTDTQYF	TGCGCCAGCAGCTTGGGAGCGGGGGGAACGACTAGCACAGATACGCAGTATTTT
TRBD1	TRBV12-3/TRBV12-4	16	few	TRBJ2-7	CASSSPPGQGAYEQYF	TGTGCCAGCAGTTCGCCACCGGGACAGGGGGCGTACGAGCAGTACTTC
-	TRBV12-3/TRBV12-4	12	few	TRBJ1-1	CASSRQRTEAFF	TGTGCCAGCAGCCGCCAGCGCACTGAAGCTTTCTTT
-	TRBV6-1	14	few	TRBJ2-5	CASRSGGWGETQYF	TGTGCCAGCAGATCCGGAGGATGGGGAGAGACCCAGTACTTC
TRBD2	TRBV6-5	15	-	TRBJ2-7	CASSWTGTSFYEQYF	TGTGCCAGCAGTTGGACCGGGACTAGCTTTTACGAGCAGTACTTC
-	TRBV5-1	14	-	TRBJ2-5	CASSLYRGWETQYF	TGCGCCAGCAGCTTGTACAGAGGGTGGGAGACCCAGTACTTC
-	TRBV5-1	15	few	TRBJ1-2	CASSLGAGPNYGYTF	TGCGCCAGCAGCCTGGGGGCAGGACCTAACTATGGCTACACCTTC
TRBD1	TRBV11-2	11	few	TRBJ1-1	CASSLGTAAFF	TGTGCCAGCAGCCTCGGGACAGCGGCTTTCTTT
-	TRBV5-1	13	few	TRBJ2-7	CASSLAKTYEQYF	TGCGCCAGCAGCTTGGCCAAAACCTACGAGCAGTACTTC
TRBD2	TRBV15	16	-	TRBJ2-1	CATSRDRLAGATEQFF	TGTGCCACCAGCAGAGATCGGCTAGCGGGAGCTACTGAGCAGTTCTTC
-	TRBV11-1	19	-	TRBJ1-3	CASSLVRGRRSFSGNTIYF	TGTGCCAGCAGCTTAGTCCGAGGACGGCGCTCATTCTCTGGAAACACCATATATTTT
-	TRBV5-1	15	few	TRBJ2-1	CASSSQGIVGNEQFF	TGCGCCAGCAGCTCGCAGGGTATTGTAGGCAATGAGCAGTTCTTC
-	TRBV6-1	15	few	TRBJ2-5	CASSPDRGGLKTQYF	TGTGCCAGCAGTCCAGACAGGGGAGGGTTGAAGACCCAGTACTTC
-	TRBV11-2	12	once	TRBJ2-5	CASSFDRETQYF	TGTGCCAGCAGCTTCGACCGAGAGACCCAGTACTTC
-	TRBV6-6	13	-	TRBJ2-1	CASSYLYFNEQFF	TGTGCCAGCAGTTACTTGTATTTCAATGAGCAGTTCTTC
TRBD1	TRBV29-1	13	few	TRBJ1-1	CSVAGQLNTEAFF	TGCAGCGTTGCGGGACAGCTGAACACTGAAGCTTTCTTT
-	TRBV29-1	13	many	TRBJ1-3	CSATGHPGNTIYF	TGCAGCGCCACCGGACATCCTGGAAACACCATATATTTT
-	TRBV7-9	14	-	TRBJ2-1	CASSRDTSYNKQFF	TGTGCCAGCAGCCGGGACACCTCCTACAATAAGCAGTTCTTC
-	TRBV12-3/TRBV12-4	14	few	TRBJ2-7	CASKQDSLIDEQYF	TGTGCCAGCAAACAGGACAGTTTGATCGACGAGCAGTACTTC
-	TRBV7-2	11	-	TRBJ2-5	CASSTEGTQYF	TGTGCCAGCAGCACTGAGGGGACCCAGTACTTC
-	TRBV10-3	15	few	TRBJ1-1	CAISGPGYENTEAFF	TGTGCCATCAGTGGTCCAGGGTACGAGAACACTGAAGCTTTCTTT
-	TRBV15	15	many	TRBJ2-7	CATSRDPGNTYEQYF	TGTGCCACCAGCAGAGATCCGGGAAACACCTACGAGCAGTACTTC
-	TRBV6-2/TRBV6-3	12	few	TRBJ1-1	CASSRTGNEAFF	TGTGCCAGCAGCAGAACCGGGAATGAAGCTTTCTTT
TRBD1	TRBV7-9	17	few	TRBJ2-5	CASSSPHQDRDQETQYF	TGTGCCAGCAGCTCCCCCCACCAAGACAGGGACCAAGAGACCCAGTACTTC
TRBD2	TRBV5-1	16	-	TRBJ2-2	CASSTSGTRSTGELFF	TGCGCCAGCAGCACCTCCGGGACTAGGTCAACCGGGGAGCTGTTTTTT
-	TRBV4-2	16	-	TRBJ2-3	CASSHAGTQNTDTQYF	TGTGCCAGCAGCCATGCCGGGACTCAGAACACAGATACGCAGTATTTT
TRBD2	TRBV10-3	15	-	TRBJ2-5	CAISGTSAFQETQYF	TGTGCCATCAGTGGGACTAGCGCCTTCCAAGAGACCCAGTACTTC
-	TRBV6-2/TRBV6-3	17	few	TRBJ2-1	CASSYSGGPTRFNEQFF	TGTGCCAGCAGTTACTCAGGAGGGCCTACCAGGTTCAATGAGCAGTTCTTC
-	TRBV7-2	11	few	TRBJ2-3	CASSVIDTQYF	TGTGCCAGCAGCGTAATAGATACGCAGTATTTT
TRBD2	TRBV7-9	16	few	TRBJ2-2	CASSLSASGSTGELFF	TGTGCCAGCAGCTTATCGGCTAGCGGGAGCACCGGGGAGCTGTTTTTT
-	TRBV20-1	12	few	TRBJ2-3	CSARVQTDTQYF	TGCAGTGCTAGAGTACAGACAGATACGCAGTATTTT
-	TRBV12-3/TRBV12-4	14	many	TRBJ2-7	CASSQQDWLYEQYF	TGTGCCAGCAGTCAACAGGATTGGCTCTACGAGCAGTACTTC
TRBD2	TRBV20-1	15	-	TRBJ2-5	CSASDTGRAYETQYF	TGCAGTGCTAGTGACACCGGGAGGGCCTACGAGACCCAGTACTTC